The clone carrying this TCR beta chain has only one observation. Sequenced by immunoSEQ multiplex PCR; TCRdb stores in-frame clones only, minus some. The sample lists 150,000 to 160,000 clones, 75% to 85% occurring once. These data originate in a study of blood T cell repertoires in COVID-19. Study overall: Italy, Spain and the United States were the sources of the convalescent and acute COVID-19 samples. T cells, B-cell-depleted T cells, or PBMCs supplied cDNA or gDNA.

Trimming shortened V by 3 bases and J by 4 bases, and 13 bases separated the two germline ends. The CDR3 covers 13 residues. Germline CDR1 is DFQATT and CDR2 is SNEGSKA (reference sequence). This chain connects TRBV20-1 to TRBJ2-7, with D hard to call. The sequencing input was peripheral blood. The source is a man in his sixties with acute or convalescent COVID-19. CDR3 coding DNA: TGCAGTGCTAGTACCCCGCGGAATTACGAGCAGTACTTC. Its protein product is CSASTPRNYEQYF.